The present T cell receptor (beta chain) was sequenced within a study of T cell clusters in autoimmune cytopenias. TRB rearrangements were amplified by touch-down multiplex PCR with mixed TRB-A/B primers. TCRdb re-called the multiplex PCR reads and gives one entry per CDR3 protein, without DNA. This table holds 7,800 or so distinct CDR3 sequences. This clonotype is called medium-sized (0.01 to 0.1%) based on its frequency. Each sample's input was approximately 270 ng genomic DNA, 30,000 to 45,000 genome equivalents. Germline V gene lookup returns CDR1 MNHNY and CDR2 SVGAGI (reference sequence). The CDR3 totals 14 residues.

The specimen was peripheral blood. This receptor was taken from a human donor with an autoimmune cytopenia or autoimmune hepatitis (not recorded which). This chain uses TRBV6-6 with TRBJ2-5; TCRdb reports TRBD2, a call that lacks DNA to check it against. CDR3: CASSSGLAGVTQYF.